This T cell receptor beta chain was identified in a study of T cell repertoires in cytomegalovirus infection. Study in general: From public TCR beta signatures came an indication of both CMV infection and matching HLA type. Findings and limits, study-wide: Pooled public TCR beta family frequency picked out CMV carriers with the relevant HLA. CMV-specific TCR beta clonotypes restricted by HLA-C were the ones dominating the ex vivo response.

Remarks on this clonotype: Its specificity is unknown.

Germline V gene sequence: CDR1 GTSNPN, CDR2 SVGIG (reference sequence). The V end was cut by 3 bases, the J end by 8 bases, with 17 bases between. This CDR3 has 14 amino acids. TCRdb reprocessed the reads via MiXCR and lists one record per CDR3 protein. The profile covers 310,000 or so distinct CDR3 sequences, with about 26% appearing a single time and approximately 15% taken by the ten largest. This TCR was recovered from a human donor in good health (CMV status not recorded). Some clones in this sample may be carry-over from other donors' samples. The sequenced sample was PBMCs. The chain combines TRBV30 with TRBJ1-5; possibly TRBD1 for D (6 bases). As DNA, the CDR3 is TGTGCCTGGAGAGGGGACACAGAGAATAAGCCCCAGCATTTT. It is translated as CAWRGDTENKPQHF.